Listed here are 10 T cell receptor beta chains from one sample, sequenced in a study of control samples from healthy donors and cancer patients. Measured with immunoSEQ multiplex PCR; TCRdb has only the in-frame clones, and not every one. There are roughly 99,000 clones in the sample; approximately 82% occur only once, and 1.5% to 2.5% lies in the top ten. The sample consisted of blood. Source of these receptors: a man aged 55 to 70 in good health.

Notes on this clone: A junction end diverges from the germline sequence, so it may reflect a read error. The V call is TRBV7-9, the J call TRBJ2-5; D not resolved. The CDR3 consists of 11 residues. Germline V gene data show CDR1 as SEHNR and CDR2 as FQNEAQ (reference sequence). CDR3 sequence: CASSPQGTQYF. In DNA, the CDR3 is TGTGCCAGCAGCCCTCAAGGGACCCAGTACTTC.

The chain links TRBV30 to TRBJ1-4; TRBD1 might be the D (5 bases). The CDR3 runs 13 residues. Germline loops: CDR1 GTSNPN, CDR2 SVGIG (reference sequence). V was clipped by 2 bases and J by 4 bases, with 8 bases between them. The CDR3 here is CAWSSDSNEKLFF. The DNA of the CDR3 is TGTGCCTGGAGTTCAGACAGTAATGAAAAACTGTTTTTT.

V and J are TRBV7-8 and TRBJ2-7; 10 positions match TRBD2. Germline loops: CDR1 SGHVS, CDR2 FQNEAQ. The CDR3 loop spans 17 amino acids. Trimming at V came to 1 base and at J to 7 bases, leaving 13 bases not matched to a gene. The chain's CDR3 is CASSLGPLSGRAWEQYF. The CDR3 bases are TGTGCCAGCAGCTTAGGCCCTCTAAGCGGGAGGGCCTGGGAGCAGTACTTC.

The CDR3 region has the DNA TGCAGTGCTAGTGGAGAACAAGAGACCCAGTACTTC. Residues: CSASGEQETQYF. This rearrangement joins TRBV20-1 to TRBJ2-5; no reliable D call. From germline, CDR1 is DFQATT and CDR2 SNEGSKA (reference sequence). The CDR3 is 12 residues long. V was trimmed by 3 bases and J by 2 bases, leaving 7 bases between them.

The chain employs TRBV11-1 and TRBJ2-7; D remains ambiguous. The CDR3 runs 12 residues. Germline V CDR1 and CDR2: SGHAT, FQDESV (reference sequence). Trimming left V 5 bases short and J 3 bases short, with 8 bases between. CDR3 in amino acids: CASSLLLYEQYF. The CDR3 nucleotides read TGTGCCAGCAGCCTTCTACTCTACGAGCAGTACTTC.

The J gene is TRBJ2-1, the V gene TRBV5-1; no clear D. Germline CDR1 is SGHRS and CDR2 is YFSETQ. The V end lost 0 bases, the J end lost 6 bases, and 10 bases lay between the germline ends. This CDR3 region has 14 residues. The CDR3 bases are TGCGCCAGCAGCTTGGAAGGCAGCTTCAATGAGCAGTTCTTC. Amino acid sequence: CASSLEGSFNEQFF.

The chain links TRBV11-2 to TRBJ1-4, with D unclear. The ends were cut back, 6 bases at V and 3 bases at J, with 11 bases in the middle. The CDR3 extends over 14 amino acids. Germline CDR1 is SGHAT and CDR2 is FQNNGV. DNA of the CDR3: TGTGCCAGCAGGGTGGACCTCGCTAATGAAAAACTGTTTTTT. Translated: CASRVDLANEKLFF.

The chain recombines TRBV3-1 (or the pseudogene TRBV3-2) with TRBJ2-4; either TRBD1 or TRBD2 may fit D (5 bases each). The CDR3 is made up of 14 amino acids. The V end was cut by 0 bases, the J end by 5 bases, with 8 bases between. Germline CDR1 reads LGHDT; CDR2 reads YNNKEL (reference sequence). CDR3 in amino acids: CASSQDGTENIQYF. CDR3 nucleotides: TGTGCCAGCAGCCAAGATGGGACGGAAAACATTCAGTACTTC.

This chain's CDR3 is CASSFDRPDTYNEQFF. In DNA form, the CDR3 reads TGCGCCAGCAGCTTCGACAGACCAGACACGTACAATGAGCAGTTCTTC. V and J are TRBV5-1 and TRBJ2-1; D may be TRBD1 (5 bases). V lost 2 bases and J lost 4, with 16 bases in between. The CDR3 totals 16 residues. CDR1 SGHRS and CDR2 YFSETQ come from the germline V gene.

CDR3 sequence: CASSQGGLGDTEAFF. The CDR3 bases are TGTGCCAGCAGCCAAGGGGGGCTCGGGGACACTGAAGCTTTCTTT. The J gene is TRBJ1-1, the V gene TRBV3-1 (or the pseudogene TRBV3-2); D perhaps matches TRBD1 (6 bases). Germline loops: CDR1 LGHDT, CDR2 YNNKEL (reference sequence). This CDR3 spans 15 amino acids. V was trimmed by 1 base and J by 3 bases, leaving 12 bases between them.